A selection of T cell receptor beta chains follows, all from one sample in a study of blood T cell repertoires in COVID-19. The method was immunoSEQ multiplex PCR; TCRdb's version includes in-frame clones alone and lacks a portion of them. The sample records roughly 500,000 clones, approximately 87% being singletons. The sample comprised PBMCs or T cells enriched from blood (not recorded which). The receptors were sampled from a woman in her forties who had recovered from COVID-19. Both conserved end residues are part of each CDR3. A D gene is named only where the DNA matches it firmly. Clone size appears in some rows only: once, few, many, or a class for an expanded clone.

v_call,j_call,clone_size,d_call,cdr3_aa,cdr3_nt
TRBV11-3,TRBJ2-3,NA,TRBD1,CASSLQGTEGDTQYF,TGTGCCAGCAGCTTACAGGGGACAGAGGGTGATACGCAGTATTTT
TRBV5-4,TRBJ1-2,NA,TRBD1,CASSLGTGLNYGYTF,TGTGCCAGCAGCTTAGGGACAGGGTTAAACTATGGCTACACCTTC
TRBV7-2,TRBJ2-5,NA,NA,CASSLVEGLETQYF,TGTGCCAGCAGCTTAGTTGAGGGTCTGGAGACCCAGTACTTC
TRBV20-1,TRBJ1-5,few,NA,CSASRGQLNQPQHF,TGCAGTGCTAGTCGGGGTCAGCTCAATCAGCCCCAGCATTTT
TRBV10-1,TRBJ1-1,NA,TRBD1,CASSEPRDRAEAFF,TGCGCCAGCAGTGAGCCCCGGGACAGGGCTGAAGCTTTCTTT
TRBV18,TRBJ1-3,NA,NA,CASSPYTGNTIYF,TGTGCCAGCTCACCATACACTGGAAACACCATATATTTT
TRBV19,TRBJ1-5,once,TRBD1,CASRVTGQEFFSNQPQHF,TGTGCCAGTAGAGTAACGGGACAGGAGTTTTTTAGCAATCAGCCCCAGCATTTT
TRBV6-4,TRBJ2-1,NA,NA,CASSEGSSYNEQFF,TGTGCCAGCAGTGAAGGGAGCTCCTACAATGAGCAGTTCTTC
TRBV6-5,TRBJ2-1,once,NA,CASRPGLRDYNEQFF,TGTGCCAGCAGACCCGGACTACGGGACTACAATGAGCAGTTCTTC
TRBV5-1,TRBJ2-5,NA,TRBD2,CASSSNGLAGETQYF,TGCGCCAGCAGCTCCAACGGACTAGCGGGAGAGACCCAGTACTTC
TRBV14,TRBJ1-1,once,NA,CASSRNRVRAFF,TGTGCCAGCAGCCGAAACAGGGTCAGAGCTTTCTTT
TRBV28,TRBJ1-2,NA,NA,CASKGGDSPYGYTF,TGTGCCAGCAAAGGGGGGGATTCCCCCTATGGCTACACCTTC
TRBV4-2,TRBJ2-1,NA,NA,CASSQATNDEQFF,TGTGCCAGCAGCCAAGCGACTAACGATGAGCAGTTCTTC
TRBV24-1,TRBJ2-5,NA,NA,CATSDGTLKETQYF,TGTGCCACCAGTGATGGGACATTAAAAGAGACCCAGTACTTC
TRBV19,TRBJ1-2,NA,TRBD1,CASTSWDRNYGYTF,TGTGCCAGTACCTCATGGGACAGAAACTATGGCTACACCTTC
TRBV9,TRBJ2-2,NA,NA,CASSVVGTGELFF,TGTGCCAGCAGCGTAGTGGGGACAGGGGAGCTGTTTTTT
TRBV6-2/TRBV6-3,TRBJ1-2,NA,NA,CASSTRVLRVDYGYTF,TGTGCCAGCAGTACCCGAGTGCTCAGGGTTGACTATGGCTACACCTTC
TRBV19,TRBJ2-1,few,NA,CASSIDGRGVSYNEQFF,TGTGCCAGTAGTATAGATGGTAGGGGTGTTAGCTACAATGAGCAGTTCTTC
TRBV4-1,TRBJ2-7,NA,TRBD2,CASSQSSQLAGERYEQYF,TGCGCCAGCAGCCAATCAAGCCAACTAGCGGGAGAAAGATACGAGCAGTACTTC
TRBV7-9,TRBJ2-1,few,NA,CASSPRYMAPNGEFF,TGTGCCAGCAGCCCTCGGTATATGGCCCCCAATGGAGAGTTCTTC
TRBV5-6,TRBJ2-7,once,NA,CASSLGTRLIEQYF,TGTGCCAGCAGCTTGGGAACGCGGTTGATCGAGCAGTACTTC
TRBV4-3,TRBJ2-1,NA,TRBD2,CASSQVEREREQFF,TGCGCCAGCAGCCAAGTAGAGCGGGAGAGAGAGCAGTTCTTC
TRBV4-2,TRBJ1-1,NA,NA,CASSPPSGENTEAFF,TGTGCCAGCAGCCCCCCCAGCGGGGAGAACACTGAAGCTTTCTTT
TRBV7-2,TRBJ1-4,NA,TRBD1,CASSLAGTGGEKLFF,TGTGCCAGCAGCTTAGCCGGGACAGGAGGTGAAAAACTGTTTTTT
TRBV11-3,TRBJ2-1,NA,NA,CASSLDFAGGGTHNEQFF,TGTGCCAGCAGCTTAGATTTCGCCGGAGGTGGGACACACAATGAGCAGTTCTTC
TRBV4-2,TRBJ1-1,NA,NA,CASSPGLRAGNTEAFF,TGTGCCAGCAGCCCTGGTTTAAGGGCGGGGAACACTGAAGCTTTCTTT
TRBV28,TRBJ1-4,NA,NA,CASLAGAVSGREKLFF,TGTGCCAGCCTTGCGGGGGCGGTTAGTGGTCGGGAAAAACTGTTTTTT
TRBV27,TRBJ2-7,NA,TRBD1,CASIERQGSGYEQYF,TGTGCCAGCATTGAGCGACAGGGATCGGGGTACGAGCAGTACTTC
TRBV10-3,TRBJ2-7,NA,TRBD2,CAPVKWREAVHEQYF,TGTGCCCCGGTGAAGTGGCGGGAGGCCGTCCACGAGCAGTACTTC
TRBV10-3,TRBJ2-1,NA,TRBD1,CAISESNTNRDRTSNEQFF,TGTGCCATCAGTGAGTCTAATACGAACCGGGACAGGACATCAAATGAGCAGTTCTTC
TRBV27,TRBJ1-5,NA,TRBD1,CASSDRDSNQPQHF,TGTGCCAGCAGTGACAGGGATAGCAATCAGCCCCAGCATTTT
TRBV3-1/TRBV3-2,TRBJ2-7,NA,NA,CASSQATGGAWSYEQYF,TGTGCCAGCAGCCAAGCGACAGGCGGCGCCTGGTCCTACGAGCAGTACTTC
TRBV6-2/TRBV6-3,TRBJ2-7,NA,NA,CASSYSPLSPGVDEQYF,TGTGCCAGCAGTTACTCACCCCTTAGTCCCGGAGTCGACGAGCAGTACTTC
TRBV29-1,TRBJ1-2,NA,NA,CSVKDSGLWYTF,TGCAGCGTGAAGGACAGTGGGTTGTGGTACACCTTC
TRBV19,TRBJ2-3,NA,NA,CASSTSGDTQYF,TGTGCCAGTTCGACGTCAGGAGATACGCAGTATTTT
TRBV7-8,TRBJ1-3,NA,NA,CASSLEQVSGNTIYF,TGTGCCAGCAGCTTAGAGCAGGTCTCTGGAAACACCATATATTTT
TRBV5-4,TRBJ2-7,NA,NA,CASSLDSISYEQYF,TGTGCCAGCAGCTTGGACAGCATCTCCTACGAGCAGTACTTC
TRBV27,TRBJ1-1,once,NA,CASRRRDSVNTEAFF,TGTGCCAGCCGACGGAGGGATTCTGTGAACACTGAAGCTTTCTTT
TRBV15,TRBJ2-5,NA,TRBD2,CATSYGEGRETQYF,TGTGCCACCAGCTACGGGGAGGGACGGGAGACCCAGTACTTC
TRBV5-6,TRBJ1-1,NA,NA,CASSPRDYKEAFF,TGTGCCAGCAGCCCCCGGGACTACAAGGAAGCTTTCTTT
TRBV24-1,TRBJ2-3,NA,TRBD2,CATGKNPGTSGNTDTQYF,TGTGCCACCGGAAAAAACCCCGGGACTAGCGGAAACACAGATACGCAGTATTTT
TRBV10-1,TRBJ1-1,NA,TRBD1,CASSERRGLNTEAFF,TGCGCCAGCAGTGAGCGGAGGGGGCTAAACACTGAAGCTTTCTTT
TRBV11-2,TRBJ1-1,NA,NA,CASSWGRRTTEAFF,TGTGCCAGCAGCTGGGGGAGGAGAACAACGGAAGCTTTCTTT